These T cell receptor beta chains were read from a single sample in a study of PD-1 blockade in classical Hodgkin lymphoma. The repertoire was sequenced with immunoSEQ multiplex PCR; TCRdb's copy has only in-frame clones and lacks some. The sample includes 15,000 to 20,000 clones, approximately 84% of them seen just once. Sequencing input: peripheral blood mononuclear cells (PBMCs). The origin of the receptors is a human donor with classical Hodgkin lymphoma. Both conserved end residues are part of each CDR3. D genes are given only for firm matches. A clone size is listed for some rows: how often the clone was seen (once, few, many), or a class if it is expanded.

clone size	D gene	V gene	CDR3 length	J gene	CDR3 protein	CDR3 DNA
.	.	TRBV15	18	TRBJ1-3	CATSRSYRDFGSGNTIYF	TGTGCCACCAGCAGATCATACAGGGACTTCGGCTCTGGAAACACCATATATTTT
.	.	TRBV5-1	14	TRBJ1-1	CASSKRTANTEAFF	TGCGCCAGCAGCAAACGGACAGCGAACACTGAAGCTTTCTTT
.	TRBD2	TRBV28	16	TRBJ2-1	CASIGSGRTERGEQFF	TGTGCCAGCATCGGCAGCGGGAGAACGGAGAGGGGTGAGCAGTTCTTC
.	.	TRBV5-3	17	TRBJ2-6	CARTKLGEQSRANVLTF	TGTGCCAGAACTAAGCTTGGTGAACAAAGTCGGGCCAACGTCCTGACTTTC
few	TRBD1	TRBV27	12	TRBJ2-7	CASRQGAVEQYF	TGTGCCAGCAGACAGGGGGCTGTAGAGCAGTACTTC
.	.	TRBV7-9	16	TRBJ1-5	CASSLVLGAANQPQHF	TGTGCCAGCAGCTTAGTTCTCGGGGCCGCCAATCAGCCCCAGCATTTT
.	.	TRBV2	15	TRBJ2-7	CASNPRRERLYEQYF	TGTGCCAGCAATCCGAGACGGGAGCGTCTCTACGAGCAGTACTTC
few	TRBD2	TRBV27	15	TRBJ2-7	CASSLASGWPYEQYF	TGTGCCAGCAGCCTCGCTAGCGGGTGGCCCTACGAGCAGTACTTC
.	TRBD1	TRBV11-2	14	TRBJ1-5	CASSPSRGLEPQHF	TGTGCCAGCAGCCCGAGCAGGGGGCTGGAGCCCCAGCATTTT
.	.	TRBV19	17	TRBJ2-3	CASTKTGGTTSTDTQYF	TGTGCCAGTACTAAAACGGGCGGGACAACTAGCACAGATACGCAGTATTTT
.	TRBD2	TRBV10-2	15	TRBJ2-3	CASSESGLEVDTQYF	TGCGCCAGCAGTGAAAGTGGACTAGAGGTAGATACGCAGTATTTT
.	.	TRBV6-6	15	TRBJ2-2	CASSHRERRTGELFF	TGTGCCAGCAGTCACAGGGAGAGGCGGACCGGGGAGCTGTTTTTT
few	TRBD1	TRBV10-2	15	TRBJ2-2	CASSAQGVGTGELFF	TGCGCCAGCAGTGCGCAGGGGGTTGGCACCGGGGAGCTGTTTTTT
.	.	TRBV19	13	TRBJ1-5	CASHRYSNQPQHF	TGTGCCAGTCATCGGTATAGCAATCAGCCCCAGCATTTT
.	.	TRBV4-2	12	TRBJ1-2	CASSQDGRYYTF	TGTGCCAGCAGCCAGGACGGACGTTACTACACCTTC
.	TRBD1	TRBV6-5	14	TRBJ2-7	CASSPGTGSYEQYF	TGTGCCAGCAGTCCAGGGACAGGGTCGTACGAGCAGTACTTC
once	TRBD1	TRBV27	14	TRBJ2-3	CASSLEGQGSTQYF	TGTGCCAGCAGTTTAGAGGGACAGGGAAGCACGCAGTATTTT
.	.	TRBV6-1	11	TRBJ2-3	CASSEFYTQYF	TGTGCCAGCAGTGAATTTTATACGCAGTATTTT
.	TRBD1	TRBV2	15	TRBJ2-7	CASSAAGTGGGEQYF	TGTGCCAGCAGTGCAGCCGGGACAGGGGGCGGCGAGCAGTACTTC
.	.	TRBV5-1	12	TRBJ1-2	CASSLSQGSYTF	TGCGCCAGCAGCTTGTCCCAGGGGAGCTACACCTTC
.	TRBD1	TRBV19	13	TRBJ2-5	CASNDRAGETQYF	TGTGCCAGTAACGACAGGGCGGGAGAGACCCAGTACTTC
.	.	TRBV5-4	12	TRBJ2-5	CASSLGDETQYF	TGTGCCAGCAGCTTGGGGGACGAGACCCAGTACTTC
few	TRBD1	TRBV25-1	14	TRBJ2-3	CASSAGQGVDTQYF	TGTGCCAGCAGTGCGGGACAGGGTGTCGATACGCAGTATTTT
.	.	TRBV28	16	TRBJ2-6	CASSLRGLDGANVLTF	TGTGCCAGCAGTTTGAGGGGGTTGGACGGGGCCAACGTCCTGACTTTC
.	TRBD1	TRBV2	14	TRBJ2-7	CASSSGTGSMEQYF	TGTGCCAGCAGCTCCGGGACAGGCAGTATGGAGCAGTACTTC
.	TRBD2	TRBV28	14	TRBJ2-1	CASSVGLADTEQFF	TGTGCCAGCAGTGTGGGACTAGCAGATACTGAGCAGTTCTTC
.	.	TRBV18	14	TRBJ2-5	CASSPPMGSETQYF	TGTGCCAGCTCACCGCCCATGGGATCGGAGACCCAGTACTTC
few	.	TRBV9	14	TRBJ2-6	CASSGWDGANVLTF	TGTGCCAGCAGCGGGTGGGACGGGGCCAACGTCCTGACTTTC
.	.	TRBV29-1	13	TRBJ2-7	CSVRQPGAYEQYF	TGCAGCGTCCGACAGCCGGGTGCCTACGAGCAGTACTTC
.	TRBD1	TRBV11-3	13	TRBJ2-1	CASSSDRVGEQFF	TGTGCCAGCAGCTCCGACAGGGTTGGCGAGCAGTTCTTC
.	.	TRBV2	14	TRBJ2-3	CASSPNHLTDTQYF	TGTGCCAGCAGTCCGAACCATTTGACAGATACGCAGTATTTT
.	.	TRBV19	12	TRBJ1-1	CASSIWGSYAFF	TGTGCCAGTAGTATCTGGGGCAGCTACGCTTTCTTT
.	.	TRBV6-4	14	TRBJ2-2	CASSGSPGTGELFF	TGTGCCAGCAGTGGAAGTCCGGGCACCGGGGAGCTGTTTTTT
once	.	TRBV6-5	12	TRBJ2-3	CASSPSRDTQYF	TGTGCCAGCAGCCCCTCTCGAGATACGCAGTATTTT
.	.	TRBV7-2	11	TRBJ2-1	CASSFIGGQFF	TGTGCCAGCAGCTTTATAGGTGGGCAGTTCTTC